This T cell receptor (beta chain) is drawn from a study of T cells in Graves' hyperthyroidism and ophthalmopathy. Regions amplified from RNA transcripts were the TCR beta CDR3 regions. The HTBI set primed first-round TCR CDR3 RT-PCR. Each CDR3 protein is one row after TCRdb ran MiXCR on the multiplex PCR reads. The sample shows 600,000 to 700,000 distinct CDR3 sequences, nearly 45% of them seen only once. Findings and caveats of the study: Ophthalmopathy was identified by the model a median roughly six months ahead of onset. Most thyroid clonotypes expanded above 0.001 appeared in blood too.

Germline V gene lookup returns CDR1 ENHRY and CDR2 SYGVKD. V lost 2 bases, J lost 4 bases, and 14 bases lay in between. The CDR3 extends over 15 amino acids. This clonotype came up many times. What it binds is unknown. Those patients with uncontrolled infection, other autoimmune disease, pregnancy or lactation were excluded. Diagnosis rested on symptoms, serum thyroxine and TRAb, thyroid ultrasound, and orbital computed tomography. This TCR came from an adult man with Graves' disease, either hyperthyroidism or ophthalmopathy (not recorded which). The chain recombines TRBV10-3 with TRBJ1-2; tentatively, D is TRBD1 (5 bases). Specimen: peripheral blood or thyroid tissue (not recorded which). CDR3 amino acids: CAISERDHGTYGYTF. The CDR3 region has the DNA TGTGCCATCAGTGAGCGGGACCACGGGACCTATGGCTACACCTTC.